This entry describes one T cell receptor (beta chain). What antigen it recognizes has not been identified. The sample holds no much larger clone one base away, and base qualities are not on file. The data derive from a study of cutaneous CD30+ T cell lymphoproliferative disorder and hepatitis E listed by TCRdb under 2018. CDR1 and CDR2 (SQVTM, ANQGSEA) derive from the germline V gene. The V end loses 3 bases and the J end loses 5 bases, and a stretch of 3 bases separates them. The CDR3 covers 10 residues, taking in both the cysteine and the phenylalanine. Only the CDR3 region is kept as DNA, spanning 30 bases read in frame from base 1. Library preparation used the immunoSEQ multiplex PCR assay. Imported from immuneACCESS, the table was reduced by TCRdb to in-frame sequences with V and J called. These copies leave out some clones; in studies compared against another copy, an unresolved V gene accounts for under half, and the cause of the remainder is not known. The sample yields under 1,200 clones; more than 70% were counted once. The ten largest make up approximately 73% of the sample.

Sample: skin tissue. In this chain, TRBV29-1 is recombined with TRBJ2-3; no D gene can be assigned with confidence. This receptor was taken from a human donor with a cutaneous T cell lymphoproliferative disorder associated with hepatitis E virus. The CDR3 protein sequence reads: CSVDEDTQYF. The bases are TGCAGCGTTGACGAAGATACGCAGTATTTT.